This T cell receptor beta chain emerged from a study of shared clonotypes between healthy human individuals (TCRdb year 2020). At the level of the whole study: The cohort included a few men and a couple of women between 18 and 49 years of age. Between about 0.9 and 8.9 billion PBMCs per donor were obtained by leukapheresis. Per donor, three plates each were used for CD4 naive and CD4 memory, two for CD8 naive, and one for CD8 memory. Different laboratories and diverse techniques were used to prepare libraries and sequence TCR repertoires, to increase sequencing depth and limit assay-specific biases. To estimate repertoire size and how much clonotypes are shared between individuals, the study performed deep sequencing of blood TCR repertoires from roughly five healthy adults. Results the study describes overall, beyond this receptor: Compared with non-shared clonotypes, the clonotypes found in all four sorted-subset donors had higher generation probabilities. Sampling was restricted to blood, and TCR repertoires in tissue are likely to differ from TCR repertoires in blood. Estimated clonotype richness was generally larger for naive than for memory subsets. Rarefaction of sorted-subset datasets indicated incomplete sequencing despite the large sequencing depth. Pairwise subsampling indicated that sequencing depth was expected to affect the degree of clonotype sharing among donors. Because the study included only a small number of donors, the genetic and exposure-history diversity represented was limited. About 5% of naive CD4, 3.5% of naive CD8, 2.3% of memory CD4, and 0.4% of memory CD8 clonotypes were shared across a few donors.

The V end loses 3 bases and the J end loses 0 bases, and a stretch of 12 bases separates them. The CDR3 covers 16 residues, taking in both the cysteine and the phenylalanine. CDR3 DNA is the only sequence kept; it has 48 bases, read in frame from the first base. CDR1 LNHDA and CDR2 SQIVND are derived from the germline V gene (reference sequence). Using the deep immunoSEQ assay, TCR CDR3 regions were amplified from genomic DNA by multiplex PCR. For each cell subset, the extracted genomic DNA was distributed evenly across all wells of several immunoSEQ 96-well plates, and each plate served as one replicate. Each replicate PCR for sorted subsets received roughly 0.2 ug genomic DNA, equal to tens of thousands of T cell genomes. The purified libraries were quantified using a Qubit 3.0 fluorometer, sized with a Bioanalyzer 2100, and then quantified again using the KAPA Library Quantification kit. Each immunoSEQ 96-well plate was sequenced on its own single-read 150-cycle Illumina NextSeq 550 flow cell. In the original analysis: Because the immunoSEQ output held only junctional sequences and lacked quality scores, the filtering could not match the filtering applied to full-length reads. Sequences were annotated with PyIR, a Python wrapper for IgBLAST v1.9, and V/J genes and CDR3 were assigned using IMGT germline references. Reads were filtered out if the reads had weak V/J assignments (E-value above 1e-6), no CDR3, stop codons, out-of-frame junctions, or ambiguous translated residues. V3J clonotypes were defined as sequences sharing the same inferred V gene, J gene, and CDR3 amino acid sequence. The percentage overlap between two repertoires was calculated by dividing the number of shared unique clonotypes by the size of the smaller repertoire. RTK rarefaction, the Chao1 estimator, and Recon v2.1 estimates of unobserved clonotypes were used to assess repertoire richness. For all TCRbeta clonotypes obtained by the gDNA method from a few donors, generation probabilities were computed with OLGA. As stored in TCRdb, this immuneACCESS dataset retains in-frame rearrangements with V and J assigned. A fraction of the clones does not appear; measured against another copy, unresolved V genes explain less than half of the discrepancy, and the remainder lacks a known reason. V, J and clone size are taken as reported in that table, and D and trimming were inferred from the DNA itself. The sample has about 1.5 million clones on record, approximately 98% of them singletons. The ten largest make up about 0.42% of the sample.

Healthy HIV-negative adults with no recently reported acute infections or vaccinations were included as donors. All donors were Caucasian adults living in Nashville, Tennessee, USA. CD4+ T cells were enriched by magnetic negative selection, after which naive cells were positively selected on CD45RA and the negative fraction was taken as the memory subset. Blood was obtained by leukapheresis, after which PBMCs were separated by Ficoll-Histopaque density gradient centrifugation and cryopreserved in liquid nitrogen vapor phase. Analytical flow cytometry was used to check the purity and quantity of each magnetically sorted T cell population. Genomic DNA was isolated from each sorted fraction and quantified by UV absorbance on a Nanodrop 2000c. Remarks on this clone: Its antigen is unknown. Qualities for individual bases were not recorded, and no much larger clone is one base off.

The clonotype originates from a man aged 25-45 years in good health. The sequenced sample consisted of naive CD4+ T cells sorted from blood. Taken with the paper, the label for cell subset or site translates to: CD45RA+ positively selected. The chain joins TRBV19 to TRBJ2-1; TRBD2 is perhaps the D gene, given 6 matching bases. The nucleotides read TGTGCCAGTAGTATGAGGATCGGGAGCTCCTACAATGAGCAGTTCTTC. Translated, this is CASSMRIGSSYNEQFF.